This TCR beta chain was sequenced during a study of shared clonotypes between healthy human individuals. About the study: Each donor's CD8 memory used one plate, CD8 naive two, each CD4 subset three. Broader study findings: A few donors showed sharing of approximately 5% of naive CD4 clonotypes.

The data were produced by immunoSEQ multiplex PCR, yet TCRdb's version contains in-frame clones alone and is incomplete. The sample records about 1,900,000 clones, approximately 95% being singletons. CD45RO-negative cells were positively selected for CCR7, leaving out terminally differentiated effector memory CD45RA+ cells. In regard to this clone: The antigen is not known.

With 4 bases removed from V and 5 bases from J, the gap between germline ends came to 18 bases. Germline CDR1 is SGHVS and CDR2 is FQNEAQ. This CDR3 spans 15 amino acids. Sequencing input: naive CD8+ T cells sorted from blood. This receptor was obtained from a man in his late teens or twenties in good health. The J gene is TRBJ2-7, the V gene TRBV7-8; D is unresolved. For the CDR3, the DNA is TGTGCCAGCAGCTCCGCTGAACGGGTGGTTCACGAGCAGTACTTC. Translating gives CASSSAERVVHEQYF.